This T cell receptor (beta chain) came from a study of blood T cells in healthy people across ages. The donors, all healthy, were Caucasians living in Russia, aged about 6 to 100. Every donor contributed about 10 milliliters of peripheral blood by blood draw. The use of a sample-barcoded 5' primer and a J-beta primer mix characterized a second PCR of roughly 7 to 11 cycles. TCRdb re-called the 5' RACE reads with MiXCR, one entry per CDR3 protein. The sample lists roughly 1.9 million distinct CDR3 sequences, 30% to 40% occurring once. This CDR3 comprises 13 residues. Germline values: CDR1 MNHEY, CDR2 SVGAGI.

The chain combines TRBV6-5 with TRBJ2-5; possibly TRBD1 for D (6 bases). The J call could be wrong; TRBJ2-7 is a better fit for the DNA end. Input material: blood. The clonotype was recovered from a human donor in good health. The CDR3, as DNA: TGTGCCAGCAGTTATAACGCAGGGGCCGAGCAGTACTTC. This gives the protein CASSYNAGAEQYF.